The clone carrying this T cell receptor beta chain was observed a few times. As yet, its antigen is unknown. The PCR used 60 Vbeta and 13 Jbeta primers. Data came from immunoSEQ multiplex PCR; TCRdb stores just in-frame clones and leaves some out. The data contain 120,000 to 150,000 clones, about three quarters of them singletons. The data derive from a study of cytomegalovirus exposure and HLA in healthy donors. About the study: Drawn from HLA-typed donors, tens of millions of unique TCRs were held in an early data release.

Study-wide points: Most of the TCR beta V segments (in an earlier analysis) were productive either about 90% or about 30% of the time. Cytomegalovirus association was assigned to more than 150 TCR beta chains. By HLA locus, TCR association rates varied in a later analysis, with DRB1 showing the most and HLA-C the fewest.

This sequence was found in a woman in her 30s in good health and CMV-seronegative. Sequencing was carried out using PBMCs.

For the CDR3, the DNA is TGTGCCAGCAGTTGGGACAGGGAGGCAGATACGCAGTATTTT. It specifies CASSWDREADTQYF. The chain recombines TRBV6-5 with TRBJ2-3; 9 bases line up with TRBD1. Germline trimming cut 4 bases from V and 4 bases from J; bases unmatched to any gene: 3. Germline V gene data show CDR1 as MNHEY and CDR2 as SVGAGI. The CDR3 is 14 amino acids.